Here is one T cell receptor beta chain with its context. Its antigen remains unidentified. This specimen comes from a study of T-cell memory formation after mild COVID-19. Study-wide context: The two donors had largely donor-specific TCR clusters.

Study-wide findings and caveats: Contracting CD8+ clones were enriched in EMRA, CD4+ mainly in CM and EM. CD4/CD8 balance held among clones contracting day 15 to 85, and later expanders leaned CD4+.

5'RACE primed at constant segments yielded TCR alpha and TCR beta cDNA libraries bearing sample barcodes and UMIs. TCRdb independently ran MiXCR on the 5' RACE reads; one entry per CDR3 protein. Here the sample spans some 290,000 distinct CDR3 sequences, roughly 15% being singletons. The clonotype originates from a man between 18 and 35 years old who had mild COVID-19 (a few samples of this study predate the infection). Cell type and time point are not known. Sample: PBMCs or a T cell subset sorted from them (not recorded which).

The CDR3 sequence is CASTVDRSSYNEQFF. The CDR3 region has the DNA TGTGCCAGCACCGTGGACAGGAGCTCCTACAATGAGCAGTTCTTC. The J gene is TRBJ2-1, the V gene TRBV5-6, with 7 bases lining up with TRBD1. CDR1 is SGHDT and CDR2 is YYEEEE in the germline V gene. The CDR3 spans 15 residues. With 6 bases clipped from V and 0 bases from J, the junction kept 6 bases outside the gene matches. Using reference TRBV5-6 and TRBJ2-1 for the parts outside the CDR3, the full variable domain is DAGVTQSPTHLIKTRGQQVTLRCSPKSGHDTVSWYQQALGQGPQFIFQYYEEEERQRGNFPDRFSGHQFPNYSSELNVNALLLGDSALYLCASTVDRSSYNEQFFGPGTRLTVL.